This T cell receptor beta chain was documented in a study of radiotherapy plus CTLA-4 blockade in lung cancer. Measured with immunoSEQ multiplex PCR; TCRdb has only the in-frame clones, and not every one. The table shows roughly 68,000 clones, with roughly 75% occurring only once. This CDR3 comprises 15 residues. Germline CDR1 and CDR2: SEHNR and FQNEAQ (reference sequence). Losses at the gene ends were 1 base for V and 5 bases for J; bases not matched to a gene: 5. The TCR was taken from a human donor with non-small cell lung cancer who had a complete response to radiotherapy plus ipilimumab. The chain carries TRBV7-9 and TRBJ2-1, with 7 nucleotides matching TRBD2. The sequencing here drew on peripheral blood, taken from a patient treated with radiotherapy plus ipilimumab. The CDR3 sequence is CASSLGPSGHNEQFF. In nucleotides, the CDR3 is TGTGCCAGCAGCTTAGGGCCTAGCGGACACAATGAGCAGTTCTTC. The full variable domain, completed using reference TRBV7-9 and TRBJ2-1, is DTGVSQNPRHKITKRGQNVTFRCDPISEHNRLYWYRQTLGQGPEFLTYFQNEAQLEKSRLLSDRFSAERPKGSFSTLEIQRTEQGDSAMYLCASSLGPSGHNEQFFGPGTRLTVL.